One sample yielded the 32 T cell receptor beta chains listed below, sequenced in a study of vaccination and CD4 T cells after COVID-19. Their cognate antigens are unknown. Time point reported: late sampling 161 to 241 days after vaccination in a few convalescent patients. The treatment: approximately 9-day PBMC culture with coronavirus spike peptide pools or control peptides (ViraFEST assay). Cultured CD4+ T cell DNA was sequenced using the Oncomine TCR Beta short-read assay. TCRdb passed the PCR reads through MiXCR, listing each CDR3 protein once. The sample consists of around 15,000 distinct CDR3 sequences, more than 40% of them appearing once. The source material was CD4+ T cells from blood, cultured in vitro, sampled about 7 months after SARS-CoV-2 vaccination. All receptors derive from a human donor who had recovered from COVID-19.

CDR3 sequence (DNA): TGTGCCAGCAGCGCGACTAGCGCAATCACAGATACGCAGTATTTT. It codes for CASSATSAITDTQYF. V gene TRBV7-3 combines with J gene TRBJ2-3; 8 nucleotides agree with TRBD2. V trimming: 5 bases; J trimming: 2 bases; junction bases outside the gene matches: 6. This CDR3 spans 15 amino acids. The germline V gene encodes CDR1 SGHTA and CDR2 FQGTGA.

This clonotype is categorized as medium-sized (0.01 to 0.1%). The rearrangement links TRBV7-2 to TRBJ1-2; 12 bases align to TRBD1. Germline trimming cut 5 bases from V and 4 bases from J; bases unmatched to any gene: 8. The length of the CDR3 is 16 residues. The germline CDR1 and CDR2 sequences are SGHTA and FQGNSA. The CDR3 protein is CASSLGQGALGYGYTF. DNA of the CDR3: TGTGCCAGCAGCCTGGGACAGGGGGCGCTTGGCTATGGCTACACCTTC. The variable domain in full, completed from reference TRBV7-2 and TRBJ1-2, reads GAGVSQSPSNKVTEKGKDVELRCDPISGHTALYWYRQSLGQGLEFLIYFQGNSAPDKSGLPSDRFSAERTGGSVSTLTIQRTQQEDSAVYLCASSLGQGALGYGYTFGSGTRLTVV.

V gene TRBV20-1 combines with J gene TRBJ2-7, with TRBD1 matching over 10 bases. V was pared by 0 bases and J by 3 bases, with 8 bases of the junction left unmatched. This CDR3 has 16 residues. The germline V gene has CDR1 DFQATT and CDR2 SNEGSKA (reference sequence). The CDR3 here is CSARDRVTGGLYEQYF. Written as DNA, the CDR3 is TGCAGTGCTAGAGATAGGGTGACAGGGGGCCTCTACGAGCAGTACTTC.

The genes are TRBV5-4 and TRBJ2-7, with no clear D. V was trimmed by 4 bases and J by 2 bases, leaving 10 bases between them. The germline V gene has CDR1 SGHNT and CDR2 YYREEE (reference sequence). The CDR3 extends over 13 amino acids. The CDR3 loop reads CASSLDMTYEQYF. In nucleotides, the CDR3 is TGTGCCAGCAGCCTAGACATGACCTACGAGCAGTACTTC. Looking up the rest from reference TRBV5-4 and TRBJ2-7 gives the full variable domain: ETGVTQSPTHLIKTRGQQVTLRCSSQSGHNTVSWYQQALGQGPQFIFQYYREEENGRGNFPPRFSGLQFPNYSSELNVNALELDDSALYLCASSLDMTYEQYFGPGTRLTVT.

This chain joins TRBV6-1 and TRBJ2-5; the match to TRBD1 covers 7 bases. Germline V lookup: CDR1 MNHNS, CDR2 SASEGT. The CDR3 spans 14 residues. V shed 6 bases and J 4 bases; nucleotides not matched to a gene: 8. The CDR3 reads CASSDFDRVETQYF. DNA for the CDR3: TGTGCCAGCAGCGATTTTGACAGGGTAGAGACCCAGTACTTC.

This clonotype was seen a single time. The rearrangement links TRBV6-5 to TRBJ2-5; TRBD2 aligns across 15 bases. V dropped 4 bases and J dropped 2; count of bases not matched to a gene: 11. Germline V CDR1 and CDR2: MNHEY, SVGAGI. The CDR3 is 19 residues long. In DNA, the CDR3 is TGTGCCAGCAGTTCCAGACCGGGACTAGCGGGAGGCTCACAAGAGACCCAGTACTTC. Its protein product is CASSSRPGLAGGSQETQYF.

This clonotype was recorded a few times. The V call is TRBV7-2, the J call TRBJ2-5; D uncertain. This CDR3 region has 14 residues. Trimming took 1 base from V and 1 from J, leaving 7 bases between them. Germline V gene data show CDR1 as SGHTA and CDR2 as FQGNSA. CDR3 in amino acids: CASSLGGRQETQYF. CDR3 nucleotides: TGTGCCAGCAGCTTAGGAGGACGCCAAGAGACCCAGTACTTC.

In this sample, this clonotype turned up a few times. The V gene is TRBV7-3, the J gene TRBJ1-5; the match to TRBD1 covers 9 bases. Germline-derived CDR1 and CDR2 are SGHTA and FQGTGA. CDR3 length equals 17 residues. The junction had 7 bases not matched to a gene; V was cut back by 2 bases and J by 2 bases. For the CDR3, the DNA is TGTGCCAGCAGCTTAGCACAGGGGGCAAGGGGCAATCAGCCCCAGCATTTT. It is translated as CASSLAQGARGNQPQHF.

The V gene is TRBV24-1, the J gene TRBJ2-7; D might be TRBD1 or TRBD2, each matching 5 bases. The CDR3 is made up of 15 amino acids. The V gene's germline CDR1 is KGHDR and CDR2 SFDVKD. V was pared by 5 bases and J by 0 bases, with 13 bases between. The chain's CDR3 is CATSVLGRNSYEQYF. DNA of the CDR3: TGTGCCACCAGTGTATTGGGACGGAACTCCTACGAGCAGTACTTC.

The J gene is TRBJ2-1, the V gene TRBV30; 8 positions agree with TRBD2. This CDR3 region has 13 residues. The ends lost 5 bases at V and 9 bases at J; junction bases unmatched: 9. The V gene's germline CDR1 is GTSNPN and CDR2 SVGIG (reference sequence). The chain's CDR3 is CAWDPRGGSEQFF. The CDR3 DNA sequence: TGTGCCTGGGACCCCCGGGGGGGCAGTGAGCAGTTCTTC. The full variable domain, rest sourced from reference TRBV30 and TRBJ2-1, is SQTIHQWPATLVQPVGSPLSLECTVEGTSNPNLYWYRQAAGRGLQLLFYSVGIGQISSEVPQNLSASRPQDRQFILSSKKLLLSDSGFYLCAWDPRGGSEQFFGPGTRLTVL.

This clonotype was detected a few times. The chain joins TRBV20-1 to TRBJ2-5; TRBD1 matches at 10 bases. The CDR3 is 16 residues long. The V gene's germline CDR1 is DFQATT and CDR2 SNEGSKA (reference sequence). With V trimmed by 1 base and J by 2 bases, 7 bases remained unmatched. CDR3 residues: CSARAMGTGAQETQYF. The CDR3 DNA reads as TGCAGTGCTAGAGCAATGGGGACAGGGGCACAAGAGACCCAGTACTTC.

The V call is TRBV5-4, the J call TRBJ2-5, with 9 bases identical to TRBD2. The CDR3 is 16 amino acids. The junction had 13 bases not matched to a gene; V was cut back by 5 bases and J by 5 bases. The germline gives CDR1 SGHNT, CDR2 YYREEE (reference sequence). For the CDR3, the DNA is TGTGCCAGCAGACCGGGACTAGCCGGAGGAAGGGAGACCCAGTACTTC. Protein product: CASRPGLAGGRETQYF. The full variable domain, its missing parts supplied by reference TRBV5-4 and TRBJ2-5, is ETGVTQSPTHLIKTRGQQVTLRCSSQSGHNTVSWYQQALGQGPQFIFQYYREEENGRGNFPPRFSGLQFPNYSSELNVNALELDDSALYLCASRPGLAGGRETQYFGPGTRLLVL.

This rearrangement joins TRBV27 to TRBJ1-2; no clear D gene. The CDR3 contains 13 residues. Germline CDR1 reads MNHEY; CDR2 reads SMNVEV (reference sequence). The V end lost 5 bases, the J end lost 5 bases, and 12 bases lay between the germline ends. CDR3 in DNA: TGTGCCAGCAGTGCTTTGGCGGGTTATGGCTACACCTTC. It yields the protein CASSALAGYGYTF.

The chain couples TRBV24-1 to TRBJ2-3; D is ambiguous. Looked up from germline, CDR1 is KGHDR and CDR2 is SFDVKD. The V end was cut by 4 bases, the J end by 3 bases, with 7 bases between. CDR3 length: 13 residues. CDR3 protein: CATSELGTDTQYF. As DNA, the CDR3 is TGTGCCACCAGTGAATTGGGGACAGATACGCAGTATTTT.

The rearrangement uses TRBV2 and TRBJ2-1; D is unresolved. CDR3 size: 13 residues. Germline values: CDR1 SNHLY, CDR2 FYNNEI. Trimming removed 6 bases from V and 9 bases from J, with 15 bases in between. The chain's CDR3 is CASRIRASSEQFF. DNA for the CDR3: TGTGCCAGCAGGATCCGAGCGTCCAGTGAGCAGTTCTTC.

This clonotype appeared a few times. V usage is TRBV20-1 and J usage is TRBJ1-2, with a tentative D call TRBD1 (5 bases). Trimming cost V 5 bases and J 2 bases, with 15 bases left between them. Looked up from germline, CDR1 is DFQATT and CDR2 is SNEGSKA (reference sequence). The CDR3 has 14 amino acids. The CDR3 nucleotides read TGCAGTGCTGGAGGGTCAGACAGAAACTATGGCTACACCTTC. Protein sequence: CSAGGSDRNYGYTF.

About this clonotype: One end of the junction is discordant with germline, which a read error may explain. The chain uses TRBV20-1 and TRBJ1-2; maybe TRBD1 (5 bases). The CDR3 runs to 12 residues. CDR1 is DFQATT and CDR2 is SNEGSKA in the germline V gene (reference sequence). The CDR3 region has the DNA TGTGGGGCCCGCCGCGGCCCCTATGGCTACACCTTC. Translated, it gives CGARRGPYGYTF.

The gene calls are TRBV20-1 and TRBJ2-3; 7 bases agree with TRBD2. The length of the CDR3 is 12 residues. Germline V gives CDR1 DFQATT, CDR2 SNEGSKA (reference sequence). V lost 5 bases, J lost 4 bases, and 3 bases stayed unmatched. The CDR3 region has the DNA TGCAGTGCTGGACGGGGGGCAGATACGCAGTATTTT. Amino acids: CSAGRGADTQYF.

This clonotype appeared a few times. The rearrangement joins TRBV7-3 to TRBJ2-3, with D possibly matching TRBD2 (6 bases). The CDR3 consists of 13 residues. V lost 6 bases, J lost 5 bases, and 12 bases lay in between. CDR1 and CDR2 (germline): SGHTA, FQGTGA. The CDR3 here is CASSQTSVDTQYF. CDR3 nucleotide sequence: TGTGCCAGCAGTCAGACTAGTGTAGATACGCAGTATTTT.

The J gene is TRBJ2-1, the V gene TRBV5-4; 9 positions agree with TRBD1. The CDR3 consists of 15 residues. Germline CDR1 reads SGHNT; CDR2 reads YYREEE (reference sequence). J gave up 6 bases and V 0 bases, and 4 bases lay outside the gene matches. The DNA of the CDR3 is TGTGCCAGCAGCTTGGGGGACAGGGAACCCAATGAGCAGTTCTTC. Its translation: CASSLGDREPNEQFF.

This clonotype was picked up a small number of times. The chain uses TRBV7-8 and TRBJ1-2; D might be TRBD1 (6 bases). This CDR3 is 15 amino acids long. V gave up 5 bases and J gave up 7 bases, with 20 bases separating them. Germline CDR1 and CDR2: SGHVS and FQNEAQ. The CDR3 DNA reads as TGTGCCAGCAGCCCTTTATTCGGGGGGCTGGGTGGCTACACCTTC. Protein sequence: CASSPLFGGLGGYTF.

This clonotype was seen more than once but under ten times. The chain recombines TRBV27 with TRBJ1-1; D not certain. With 2 bases removed from V and 1 base from J, the gap between germline ends came to 5 bases. CDR3 size: 13 residues. Germline V gene data show CDR1 as MNHEY and CDR2 as SMNVEV (reference sequence). The CDR3 protein is CASSLESNTEAFF. The DNA of the CDR3 is TGTGCCAGCAGTTTAGAGTCGAACACTGAAGCTTTCTTT.

This clonotype was seen more than once but under ten times. This chain links TRBV6-1 with TRBJ2-7; D ambiguous. This CDR3 has 13 residues. In germline, CDR1 is MNHNS, CDR2 SASEGT. The V gene lost 7 bases and the J gene lost 6 bases, with 16 bases spanning the gap. The CDR3 bases are TGTGCCAGCAACCTCCCCTATAGCAGCGAGCAGTACTTC. This translates into CASNLPYSSEQYF.

This clonotype has just a few counts. J is TRBJ2-3 and V is TRBV7-9; D unclear. CDR1 SEHNR and CDR2 FQNEAQ come from the germline V gene (reference sequence). CDR3 length: 11 amino acids. Trimming removed 5 bases from V and 11 bases from J, with 11 bases in between. Here the CDR3 reads CASSEGLGQYF. Written as DNA, the CDR3 is TGTGCCAGCAGCGAAGGTTTAGGGCAGTATTTT.

This chain joins TRBV20-1 and TRBJ2-3, with 7 nucleotides matching TRBD2. Germline trimming cut 0 bases from V and 5 bases from J; bases unmatched to any gene: 8. Germline V lookup: CDR1 DFQATT, CDR2 SNEGSKA (reference sequence). This CDR3 is 15 amino acids long. Here the CDR3 reads CSARDLAGVRDTQYF. The CDR3 region has the DNA TGCAGTGCTAGAGATCTGGCGGGAGTAAGAGATACGCAGTATTTT.

This clonotype was observed a handful of times. The rearrangement joins TRBV20-1 to TRBJ2-3; TRBD2 might be the D (6 bases). The ends were cut back, 0 bases at V and 2 bases at J, with 9 bases in the middle. CDR1 and CDR2 from the germline V gene are DFQATT and SNEGSKA (reference sequence). This CDR3 contains 14 residues. The CDR3 is CSARDGGATDTQYF. The CDR3 nucleotides are TGCAGTGCTAGAGATGGCGGGGCCACAGATACGCAGTATTTT.

This clonotype turned up a few times. This chain connects TRBV20-1 to TRBJ2-7; the D call may be TRBD1 or TRBD2 (6 bases each). V was trimmed by 3 bases and J by 1 base, leaving 19 bases between them. The CDR3 covers 16 residues. Looked up from germline, CDR1 is DFQATT and CDR2 is SNEGSKA (reference sequence). The CDR3 reads CSASSGAGIRSYEQYF. The CDR3 DNA follows: TGCAGTGCTAGTTCAGGGGCGGGGATCCGGTCCTACGAGCAGTACTTC.

The chain recombines TRBV2 with TRBJ2-5; D is uncertain. This CDR3 is built from 15 residues. V lost 0 bases, J lost 7 bases, and 15 bases lay in between. Germline-derived CDR1 and CDR2 are SNHLY and FYNNEI. The CDR3 DNA reads as TGTGCCAGCAGTGAAGCGCGCGGCTCCTCTGGGACCCAGTACTTC. It translates to CASSEARGSSGTQYF.

The gene calls are TRBV20-1 and TRBJ1-1; no reliable D call. The germline V and J ends were trimmed by 4 bases and 1 base, with 10 bases remaining between them. The CDR3 has 13 residues. The germline V gene has CDR1 DFQATT and CDR2 SNEGSKA (reference sequence). The CDR3 DNA sequence: TGCAGTGCTACCCAGGCGACGAACACTGAAGCTTTCTTT. This translates into CSATQATNTEAFF.

In this sample, this clonotype turned up a few times. This chain uses TRBV7-8 with TRBJ2-7; D remains unclear. V was shortened by 3 bases and J by 6 bases, with 6 bases between the two germline ends. The CDR3 has 11 amino acids. The V gene's germline CDR1 is SGHVS and CDR2 FQNEAQ. The CDR3 region has the DNA TGTGCCAGCAGCTTCCTCTTCGAGCAGTACTTC. This codes for CASSFLFEQYF.

This chain joins TRBV20-1 and TRBJ1-2; 9 bases match TRBD1. The germline gives CDR1 DFQATT, CDR2 SNEGSKA (reference sequence). CDR3 length equals 15 residues. Losses at the gene ends were 5 bases for V and 4 bases for J; bases not matched to a gene: 11. The CDR3 spells CSALFPGQGSYGYTF. For the CDR3, the DNA is TGCAGTGCTCTATTTCCGGGACAGGGAAGCTATGGCTACACCTTC.

By frequency in the sample, this clonotype is medium-sized. The chain joins TRBV7-9 to TRBJ1-5, with 8 nucleotides matching TRBD1. J was trimmed by 3 bases and V by 5 bases; bases with no gene match: 3. The CDR3 totals 14 residues. Germline CDR1 is SEHNR and CDR2 is FQNEAQ (reference sequence). The CDR3 sequence is CASSPTGDNQPQHF. DNA of the CDR3: TGTGCCAGCAGCCCGACAGGGGACAATCAGCCCCAGCATTTT.